One sample yielded the 20 T cell receptor beta chains listed below, sequenced in a study of T-cell memory formation after mild COVID-19. TCRdb recomputed calls from the 5' RACE reads with MiXCR, one row per CDR3 protein. Here the sample spans hundreds of thousands of distinct CDR3 sequences, around 15% being singletons. Material: PBMCs or a T cell subset sorted from them (not recorded which). All receptors derive from a man younger than 30 who had mild COVID-19 (a few samples of this study predate the infection). Cell type and time point are not known.

This clonotype was counted a few times. The V gene is TRBV9, the J gene TRBJ1-1, with unresolved D. Trimming took off 0 bases at V and 1 base at J, with 7 bases between the two ends. The V gene's germline CDR1 is SGDLS and CDR2 YYNGEE. The CDR3 is 14 amino acids. The CDR3, as DNA: TGTGCCAGCAGCGTAGATATGAAGAACACTGAAGCTTTCTTT. Protein sequence: CASSVDMKNTEAFF.

This clonotype has just a few counts. The gene calls are TRBV11-2 and TRBJ2-5; 11 bases match TRBD2. The trim removed 4 bases at V and 1 base at J, leaving 11 bases unmatched. The CDR3 totals 18 residues. The germline V gene has CDR1 SGHAT and CDR2 FQNNGV. The CDR3 region is CASSSSSGGPLLQETQYF. The DNA for the CDR3 is TGTGCCAGCAGCTCCTCTAGCGGGGGGCCCCTCCTCCAAGAGACCCAGTACTTC. The variable domain in full, with the rest retrieved from reference TRBV11-2 and TRBJ2-5, is EAGVAQSPRYKIIEKRQSVAFWCNPISGHATLYWYQQILGQGPKLLIQFQNNGVVDDSQLPKDRFSAERLKGVDSTLKIQPAKLEDSAVYLCASSSSSGGPLLQETQYFGPGTRLLVL.

V and J are TRBV6-1 and TRBJ2-7; the match to TRBD2 covers 9 bases. The V and J ends lost 7 bases and 1 base, in that order; junction bases with no gene match: 5. This CDR3 contains 14 residues. Germline V CDR1 and CDR2: MNHNS, SASEGT. The chain's CDR3 is CASTKRGDSYEQYV. CDR3 in DNA: TGTGCCAGCACCAAGCGGGGGGATTCCTACGAGCAGTACGTC.

The J gene is TRBJ1-5, the V gene TRBV6-5; weak D call: TRBD1 (5 bases). V was shortened by 7 bases and J by 0 bases, with 22 bases between the two germline ends. From germline, CDR1 is MNHEY and CDR2 SVGAGI. The CDR3 runs 18 residues. The CDR3 loop is CASITVIRTLYSNQPQHF. For the CDR3, the DNA is TGTGCCAGCATTACGGTAATCCGGACACTTTATAGCAATCAGCCCCAGCATTTT.

Comment on this clonotype: The junction differs from germline at one of its ends, possibly a read error. The chain carries TRBV12-3 or TRBV12-4 and TRBJ1-1, with a possible D match to TRBD1 (6 bases). CDR3 length equals 11 residues. The CDR3 loop is CASSPDNRAIF. The CDR3 bases are TGTGCCAGCAGCCCCGATAACAGGGCGATCTTT.

This clonotype was detected many times. This chain uses TRBV20-1 with TRBJ2-4, with D possibly matching TRBD1 (6 bases). The germline V and J ends were trimmed by 0 bases and 4 bases, with 10 bases remaining between them. The CDR3 is 14 residues long. From germline, CDR1 is DFQATT and CDR2 SNEGSKA (reference sequence). The CDR3 DNA follows: TGCAGTGCTAGAGAACCAGGACAGAAAAACATTCAGTACTTC. Translating it yields CSAREPGQKNIQYF.

This clonotype was observed a handful of times. The chain carries TRBV20-1 and TRBJ2-1, with D possibly TRBD2 on 5 matching bases. Germline loops: CDR1 DFQATT, CDR2 SNEGSKA (reference sequence). V shed 2 bases and J shed 0 bases, with 8 bases lying between them. This CDR3 has 14 amino acids. CDR3 sequence (DNA): TGCAGTGCTAGATTCGGGGACTCCTACAATGAGCAGTTCTTC. As protein: CSARFGDSYNEQFF.

This clonotype was counted a few times. J is TRBJ2-3 and V is TRBV30; D gene uncertain. Trimming removed 0 bases from V and 9 bases from J, with 10 bases in between. The CDR3 contains 12 residues. Germline V gene lookup returns CDR1 GTSNPN and CDR2 SVGIG (reference sequence). The CDR3 coding sequence is TGTGCCTGGAGTGTCCCCAATCCGACGCAGTATTTT. Translated: CAWSVPNPTQYF.

This clonotype has just a few counts. The CDR3 sequence is CASSEATAYEQYV. CDR3 coding DNA: TGTGCCAGCAGTGAAGCAACAGCCTACGAGCAGTACGTC. This sequence joins TRBV6-1 and TRBJ2-7, with D uncertain. With 0 bases removed from V and 2 bases from J, the gap between germline ends came to 5 bases. Germline V gene sequence: CDR1 MNHNS, CDR2 SASEGT. This CDR3 is 13 amino acids long.

A few counts support this clonotype. The V gene is TRBV2, the J gene TRBJ2-5; D uncertain. V was clipped by 6 bases and J by 5 bases, with 10 bases between them. The CDR3 covers 12 residues. Germline V gene data show CDR1 as SNHLY and CDR2 as FYNNEI. CDR3 nucleotides: TGTGCCAGCAGGCCGGGTCGGGAGACCCAGTACTTC. Translation: CASRPGRETQYF.

This clonotype was seen more than once but under ten times. The chain couples TRBV14 to TRBJ2-3; TRBD2 is a possible D gene (6 bases). Per the germline V gene, CDR1 is SGHDN and CDR2 is FVKESK. This CDR3 region has 18 residues. V was cut by 1 base and J by 2 bases, with 19 bases left in between. The CDR3 here is CASSQATRDLWPTDTQYF. The CDR3 region has the DNA TGTGCCAGCAGCCAAGCCACCAGGGACTTGTGGCCCACAGATACGCAGTATTTT.

The chain employs TRBV6-1 and TRBJ2-1; 11 bases map to TRBD1. After removal of 6 bases from V and 12 bases from J, the junction contained 7 bases not matched to a gene. The germline gives CDR1 MNHNS, CDR2 SASEGT. The CDR3 covers 13 residues. The CDR3 loop is CASRWTGGVGQFF. Written as DNA, the CDR3 is TGTGCCAGCAGGTGGACAGGGGGCGTCGGGCAGTTCTTC.

This clonotype was found a few times. The chain recombines TRBV3-1 with TRBJ2-3, with 8 bases aligning to TRBD1. From germline, CDR1 is LGHDT and CDR2 YNNKEL (reference sequence). The V gene end was trimmed by 4 bases and the J gene end by 2 bases; junction bases not matched to a gene: 11. The CDR3 covers 17 residues. CDR3 protein: CASSRLRGTGDTDTQYF. The CDR3 region has the DNA TGTGCCAGCAGCCGCCTCAGAGGGACAGGAGACACAGATACGCAGTATTTT.

This clonotype was recorded many times. The J gene is TRBJ2-2, the V gene TRBV7-6, with no clear D. The V end lost 5 bases, the J end lost 6 bases, and 10 bases lay between the germline ends. CDR1 SGHVS and CDR2 FNYEAQ come from the germline V gene. CDR3 size: 13 residues. The CDR3 DNA is TGTGCCAGCAGCCCCCGTGGGGCCGGGGAGCTGTTTTTT. This encodes CASSPRGAGELFF.

This rearrangement joins TRBV12-3 or TRBV12-4 to TRBJ1-6; tentative D call: TRBD1 (6 bases). Trimming removed 6 bases from V and 7 bases from J, with 16 bases in between. The CDR3 is made up of 15 amino acids. CDR3 nucleotides: TGTGCCAGCAGGCCCGGGACAAGCGGAAATTCACCCCTCCACTTT. Translation gives CASRPGTSGNSPLHF.

The genes are TRBV10-3 and TRBJ1-2; D is unclear. The V and J ends lost 8 bases and 8 bases respectively, with 18 bases between them. Germline V gene data show CDR1 as ENHRY and CDR2 as SYGVKD. The CDR3 runs to 13 residues. CDR3 residues: CAISLGTPQGYTF. In nucleotides, the CDR3 is TGTGCCATCTCCCTGGGCACTCCCCAGGGCTACACCTTC.

This clonotype was found a few times. The V and J genes are TRBV18 and TRBJ2-5, with 7 bases fitting TRBD1. Germline V gene lookup returns CDR1 KGHSH and CDR2 LQKENI. J gave up 4 bases and V 3 bases, and 8 bases lay outside the gene matches. This CDR3 region has 15 residues. CDR3 nucleotides: TGTGCCAGCTCACCCTCGACAGGGCGCCGAGAGACCCAGTACTTC. The encoded protein is CASSPSTGRRETQYF.

V usage is TRBV4-3 and J usage is TRBJ2-6; D may match TRBD1 or TRBD2 (5 bases each). The CDR3 totals 19 residues. Germline V gene lookup returns CDR1 LGHNA and CDR2 YSLEER. V dropped 0 bases and J dropped 1 base, with 16 bases sitting between them. For the CDR3, the DNA is TGCGCCAGCAGCCAAGATCATAGGGACGGAACATCTGGGGCCAACGTCCTGACTTTC. Encoded protein: CASSQDHRDGTSGANVLTF.

This clonotype was seen a few times. The chain combines TRBV25-1 with TRBJ1-2, with D tentatively TRBD1 (5 bases). CDR1 and CDR2 from the germline V gene are MGHDK and SYGVNS. The germline V and J ends were trimmed by 4 bases and 6 bases, with 18 bases remaining between them. This CDR3 contains 15 residues. In nucleotides, the CDR3 is TGTGCCAGCAGTGGTCCACCGGGGAGGGGCGATGGCTACACCTTC. It specifies CASSGPPGRGDGYTF.

V is TRBV19 and J is TRBJ1-5; 9 bases line up with TRBD1. The trim removed 4 bases at V and 4 bases at J, leaving 8 bases unmatched. The CDR3 is made up of 16 amino acids. From germline, CDR1 is LNHDA and CDR2 SQIVND (reference sequence). This CDR3 reads CASSTPGTGRNQPQHF. The CDR3 nucleotides read TGTGCCAGTAGTACCCCCGGGACAGGGAGGAATCAGCCCCAGCATTTT.